This T cell receptor (beta chain) was obtained from a study of CD8+CD57+ T cells in acquired aplastic anemia (dated by TCRdb to the late 2010s). Study-level background: DNA extracted from sorted CD4+ and CD8+ cells had a mean of approximately 3.4 ug, with a range of 0.2 to 27.4 ug. For healthy donor samples, the average read count was about 10.8 million for CD4+ cells and approximately 11 million for CD8+ cells. Results the study describes overall, beyond this receptor: Around 30 CD8+ CDR3 sequences were shared between patients and controls but appeared highly expressed in patients and within their immunodominant clones. CD8+ Simpson's diversity did not differ significantly between patients and healthy controls (P=0.060).

Profiling of TCR beta VDJ combinations and CDR3 sequences used genomic DNA as the template. An Illumina HiSeq 2000 was used for TCR repertoire sequencing. As for the original processing: Repertoires were assessed using TRBV/TRBJ rearrangement plots, CDR3 size and DJ length profiles, and Simpson's diversity index. The most abundant DNA sequence in the deep sequencing data was defined as the immunodominant clone. CDR3 amino acid sequences were checked for sharing across subjects and were also compared against the VDJdb database and published repertoires. TCRdb trimmed public reads at Q25 via fastp, called clones via MiXCR and kept in-frame beta chains. Rows merge per CDR3 protein into single entries with the most common DNA and genes. These V and J calls originate from TCRdb's pipeline instead of the authors' own analysis. The sample table shows some 410,000 distinct CDR3 sequences, and about two thirds are seen once. Jointly, the top ten make up less than 4% of the sample.

TCR repertoires of sorted CD4+ and CD8+ blood T cells from severe aplastic anemia patients and healthy subjects were deep-sequenced in the study. Ficoll-Paque density gradient centrifugation was used to isolate peripheral blood mononuclear cells. Before DNA extraction, CD4+ and CD8+ T cells were sorted by FACS or by magnetic beads. Looking up the germline V gene (reference sequence) yields CDR1 LNHNV and CDR2 YYDKDF. Including the terminal cysteine and phenylalanine, the CDR3 comprises 14 residues. Only the CDR3 DNA stays, 42 bases, in frame from base 1. V loses 1 base, J loses 8 bases, and the germline ends lie 9 bases apart. Comments on this clonotype: Its antigen specificity is not known. It has no much larger one-base neighbor in the sample; base qualities were not kept.

Sequencing input: sorted CD4+, CD8+, or CD8+CD57+ T cells (not recorded which) from PBMCs. This chain joins TRBV15 to TRBJ1-6; 5 matching bases give a weak D call of TRBD1. The receptor was isolated from a human donor in good health, serving as a control. CDR3 region: CATSRVGAYSPLHF. The bases read TGTGCCACCAGCAGAGTTGGGGCCTATTCACCCCTCCACTTT.